This T cell receptor beta chain was recorded in a study of blood T cell repertoires in COVID-19. Authors' methods: Estimation of nucleated cell counts relied on the amplification of reference gene primers. Sequencing used immunoSEQ multiplex PCR; TCRdb keeps in-frame clones, though not all of them. The V and J calls and clone size come from that table; D and trimming were worked out from the DNA. Among roughly 230,000 clones listed, about 88% were seen once. Trimming removed 0 bases from V and 9 bases from J, with 13 bases in between. The CDR3 loop spans 14 amino acids. CDR1 and CDR2 from the germline V gene are SGHRS and YFSETQ.

Material for sequencing was peripheral blood. This sequence originates from a woman in her thirties or forties who had recovered from COVID-19. The chain has TRBV5-1 and TRBJ2-1, with D maybe TRBD2 (6 bases). CDR3 loop: CASSLDGGITEQFF. The CDR3, as DNA: TGCGCCAGCAGCTTGGATGGAGGGATTACTGAGCAGTTCTTC.